Listed below are T cell receptor beta chains from one sample, sequenced in a study of regulatory T cells in long-lasting Graves disease. TCRdb reprocessed the multiplex PCR reads with MiXCR, giving one entry per CDR3 protein. The sample has about 320,000 distinct CDR3 sequences; 18% are singletons. This specimen was peripheral blood mononuclear cells (PBMCs), taken at new diagnosis, from a patient treated with antithyroid drugs. These receptors were taken from a female donor with Graves disease. The CDR3 runs from the conserved cysteine through the conserved F or W. A D gene is named only where the DNA matches it firmly. Clone size is stated in some rows and not others, as once, few, many or a class when expanded.

d_gene | j_gene | v_gene | abundance | CDR3aa | CDR3nt
NA | TRBJ1-1 | TRBV4-1 | few | CASSHHPRLGDNTEAFF | TGCGCCAGCAGCCATCATCCACGGCTCGGGGACAACACTGAAGCTTTCTTT
TRBD2 | TRBJ2-3 | TRBV15 | many | CATSRESSGRGTDTQYF | TGTGCCACCAGCAGAGAATCCAGCGGGAGGGGCACAGATACGCAGTATTTT
NA | TRBJ1-2 | TRBV28 | NA | CASSLGAAQLRYGYTF | TGTGCCAGCAGTTTAGGTGCAGCGCAACTGAGATATGGCTACACCTTC
TRBD1 | TRBJ1-2 | TRBV20-1 | many | CSATSTGGNNYGYTF | TGCAGTGCTACGAGTACAGGGGGAAACAACTATGGCTACACCTTC
NA | TRBJ1-3 | TRBV28 | many | CASSSNRDPDSGNTIYF | TGTGCCAGCAGTTCGAACCGGGACCCGGACTCTGGAAACACCATATATTTT
NA | TRBJ2-5 | TRBV28 | few | CASSPPRGWETQYF | TGTGCCAGCAGTCCGCCGCGGGGCTGGGAGACCCAGTACTTC
NA | TRBJ2-1 | TRBV19 | many | CASSKAEYNEQFF | TGTGCCAGTAGTAAGGCGGAATACAATGAGCAGTTCTTC
TRBD2 | TRBJ2-1 | TRBV7-2 | many | CASSRLAGQFF | TGTGCCAGCAGTCGACTAGCGGGGCAGTTCTTC
NA | TRBJ2-5 | TRBV2 | many | CANDGAMETQYF | TGTGCCAACGACGGAGCGATGGAGACCCAGTACTTC
NA | TRBJ2-7 | TRBV2 | NA | CAGSGGPTYEQYF | TGTGCCGGCAGCGGCGGTCCCACGTACGAGCAGTACTTC
NA | TRBJ2-7 | TRBV7-9 | many | CASSLWVGRSYEQYF | TGTGCCAGCAGCTTATGGGTGGGTAGATCCTACGAGCAGTACTTC
NA | TRBJ2-3 | TRBV28 | NA | CASSGPGAADTQYF | TGTGCCAGCAGTGGACCGGGGGCAGCAGATACGCAGTATTTT
NA | TRBJ2-2 | TRBV28 | NA | CASSFGHGRELFF | TGTGCCAGCAGTTTCGGACACGGTCGGGAGCTGTTTTTT
NA | TRBJ1-2 | TRBV14 | many | CASSQAEGLVYGYTF | TGTGCCAGCAGCCAAGCAGAGGGGCTTGTCTATGGCTACACCTTC
NA | TRBJ1-2 | TRBV10-3 | NA | CAISEKPRTRNGYTF | TGTGCCATCAGTGAGAAACCACGGACCCGCAATGGCTACACCTTC
TRBD2 | TRBJ2-7 | TRBV6-1 | NA | CASSHNARGGSGRPWREQYF | TGTGCCAGCAGTCACAACGCCCGGGGGGGTAGCGGGAGGCCCTGGAGGGAGCAGTACTTC
TRBD1 | TRBJ2-2 | TRBV12-3/TRBV12-4 | many | CASTHLGTDLGGELFF | TGTGCCAGCACTCACCTCGGGACAGATTTAGGCGGGGAGCTGTTTTTT
NA | TRBJ2-7 | TRBV30 | many | CAWSGMVEQYF | TGTGCCTGGAGTGGCATGGTCGAGCAGTACTTC
TRBD1 | TRBJ1-1 | TRBV28 | NA | CASSLDRGLDIEAFF | TGTGCCAGCAGTTTGGACAGGGGACTGGATATTGAAGCTTTCTTT
NA | TRBJ1-1 | TRBV27 | once | CASSPRVTEAFF | TGTGCCAGCAGCCCGCGGGTTACTGAAGCTTTCTTT
NA | TRBJ1-2 | TRBV19 | many | CASRQSEGRGYGYTF | TGTGCCAGTAGGCAGTCCGAGGGGCGCGGTTACGGCTACACCTTC
NA | TRBJ1-5 | TRBV27 | many | CASSPMNRANQPQHF | TGTGCCAGCAGTCCCATGAACAGGGCAAATCAGCCCCAGCATTTT
NA | TRBJ2-7 | TRBV12-3/TRBV12-4 | many | CASEASEGGEQYF | TGTGCCAGCGAGGCGTCAGAAGGGGGCGAGCAGTACTTC
NA | TRBJ2-4 | TRBV24-1 | few | CATSSGTQNIQYF | TGTGCCACCTCTTCCGGGACTCAGAACATTCAGTACTTC
NA | TRBJ1-1 | TRBV18 | NA | CASSPGQQITEAFF | TGTGCCAGCTCACCCGGGCAGCAGATTACTGAAGCTTTCTTT
NA | TRBJ2-5 | TRBV19 | many | CASSLGQGGFQETQYF | TGTGCCAGTAGTTTAGGGCAGGGTGGCTTTCAAGAGACCCAGTACTTC
TRBD1 | TRBJ2-5 | TRBV28 | many | CASSLYRDRGRETQYF | TGTGCCAGCAGTTTATATCGAGACAGGGGCAGGGAGACCCAGTACTTC
NA | TRBJ1-5 | TRBV5-1 | many | CASSLGGDSNQPQHF | TGTGCCAGCAGCTTAGGAGGAGATAGCAATCAGCCCCAGCATTTT
TRBD2 | TRBJ2-5 | TRBV3-1 | many | CASPMIGSGVQETQYF | TGTGCCAGCCCCATGATCGGCAGCGGGGTTCAAGAGACCCAGTACTTC
TRBD2 | TRBJ2-3 | TRBV2 | many | CASSDTSGAYTDTQYF | TGTGCCAGCAGTGATACTAGCGGGGCCTACACAGATACGCAGTATTTT
NA | TRBJ2-7 | TRBV4-1 | few | CASSQGGRGISYEQYF | TGCGCCAGCAGCCAGGGTGGTCGGGGGATCTCCTACGAGCAGTACTTC
NA | TRBJ2-2 | TRBV19 | few | CASRTQGGHGELFF | TGTGCCAGTAGAACACAGGGAGGGCACGGGGAGCTGTTTTTT
TRBD1 | TRBJ2-2 | TRBV11-2 | many | CASSLDRTGAKNTGELFF | TGTGCCAGCAGCTTAGACAGGACAGGGGCGAAGAACACCGGGGAGCTGTTTTTT
NA | TRBJ2-1 | TRBV29-1 | NA | CSPEPFREVNEQFF | TGCAGTCCAGAGCCCTTCCGGGAAGTGAATGAGCAGTTCTTC
NA | TRBJ1-5 | TRBV5-1 | many | CASSLEGYSNQPQHF | TGCGCCAGCAGTTTAGAGGGATACAGCAATCAGCCCCAGCATTTT
TRBD1 | TRBJ1-1 | TRBV29-1 | many | CSVGRDRAFGTEAFF | TGCAGCGTTGGGAGGGACAGGGCCTTTGGCACTGAAGCTTTCTTT
TRBD2 | TRBJ2-7 | TRBV12-3/TRBV12-4 | many | CASSNSGSVGQYF | TGTGCCAGCAGCAATAGCGGGTCGGTCGGGCAGTACTTC
TRBD1 | TRBJ1-3 | TRBV30 | few | CAFGTVSSGNTIYF | TGTGCCTTCGGGACAGTAAGCTCTGGAAACACCATATATTTT
NA | TRBJ2-5 | TRBV10-3 | many | CAISSSGENPETQYF | TGTGCCATCAGTTCGTCGGGGGAGAATCCGGAGACCCAGTACTTC
NA | TRBJ1-1 | TRBV30 | NA | CAWSETGEAFF | TGTGCCTGGAGTGAGACCGGAGAAGCTTTCTTT
NA | TRBJ2-7 | TRBV9 | NA | CASSVVRTGTGIQVSYEQYF | TGTGCCAGCAGCGTAGTCCGGACCGGGACTGGAATCCAGGTCTCCTACGAGCAGTACTTC
TRBD2 | TRBJ2-3 | TRBV7-9 | many | CASSERLAGAIDTQYF | TGTGCCAGCAGCGAGCGACTAGCGGGAGCGATAGATACGCAGTATTTT
NA | TRBJ2-7 | TRBV12-5 | NA | CASGSDWGYEQYF | TGTGCTAGTGGTTCCGACTGGGGTTACGAGCAGTACTTC
TRBD1 | TRBJ2-2 | TRBV24-1 | NA | CATSELGTGHTGELFF | TGTGCCACCAGTGAACTAGGGACAGGGCACACCGGGGAGCTGTTTTTT
NA | TRBJ2-1 | TRBV2 | many | CASKVGTPDNEQFF | TGTGCCAGCAAGGTTGGGACCCCCGACAATGAGCAGTTCTTC
NA | TRBJ1-1 | TRBV3-1 | many | CASSQDMGAFF | TGTGCCAGCAGCCAAGATATGGGAGCTTTCTTT
NA | TRBJ2-3 | TRBV6-1 | many | CASSQGSSTDTQYF | TGTGCCAGCAGCCAGGGTTCTAGCACAGATACGCAGTATTTT
NA | TRBJ2-2 | TRBV2 | many | CASGEVTGELFF | TGTGCCAGCGGGGAGGTGACCGGGGAGCTGTTTTTT